Listed below are T cell receptor beta chains from one sample, sequenced in a study of T cells expressing NK-cell markers. With the 5' RACE reads reprocessed, TCRdb shows one record per CDR3 protein and no DNA. The data show about 160,000 distinct CDR3 sequences, and the top ten clones hold around 20%. The sample comprised blood T cells: a sorted CD56 or NKG2C T cell subset, CD4+ or CD8+ T cells, or bulk PBMC T cells (not recorded which). These receptors were obtained from a man aged 18 to 69 in good health. The CDR3 runs from the conserved cysteine through the conserved F or W.

J | V | CDR3
TRBJ2-7 | TRBV14 | CASSQDLAAYEQYF
TRBJ2-2 | TRBV21-1 | CASSLRPGQPTGELFF
TRBJ2-3 | TRBV4-2 | CASSQDGQATDTQYF
TRBJ2-5 | TRBV7-9 | CASSSTRVQETQYF
TRBJ2-6 | TRBV12-3/TRBV12-4 | CASSGRRVSGANVLTF
TRBJ2-1 | TRBV10-3 | CAISESSGGYNEQFF
TRBJ2-3 | TRBV20-1 | CSAYPTSGGRADTQYF
TRBJ2-2 | TRBV6-4 | CASSVGGFRSGVVVAGELFF
TRBJ2-3 | TRBV27 | CASRPEGAGGWTDTQYF
TRBJ1-1 | TRBV6-1 | CATTKRGSNTEAFF